This T cell receptor (beta chain) was documented in a study of OX40 agonist ivuxolimab in advanced cancers. Study context: Patients were dosed with the agonistic anti-OX40 (CD134) antibody ivuxolimab.

The CDR3 consists of 14 residues. V dropped 0 bases and J dropped 8; count of bases not matched to a gene: 4. Germline lookup yields CDR1 SGHRS and CDR2 YFSETQ. General study findings and limits: CD8+ T cells (on average) carried more expanded clones than CD4+ T cells. Which antigen the expanded peripheral T cells recognized is unknown.

In its sample, this clone was seen a few times. The antigen remains unidentified. Using immunoSEQ multiplex PCR, the repertoire was profiled, and TCRdb retains in-frame clones only, with some absent. The repertoire consists of about 15,000 clones, with about four fifths occurring once and the leading ten covering about 39%. The V and J genes are TRBV5-1 and TRBJ1-2, with 10 bases identical to TRBD1. The source was CD4+ or CD8+ T cells sorted from blood, collected in a trial of the OX40 agonist ivuxolimab. This TCR was recovered from an adult with an advanced solid tumor such as melanoma, head and neck, liver or kidney cancer. CDR3 sequence: CASSLVTGGEGYTF. The CDR3 nucleotides are TGCGCCAGCAGCTTGGTGACAGGGGGCGAGGGCTACACCTTC.